This T cell receptor (beta chain) derives from a study of blood T cell repertoires in COVID-19. Across the whole study: Acute and convalescent COVID-19 specimens originated in the United States, Italy and Spain. T cells, B-cell-depleted T cells, or PBMCs supplied cDNA or gDNA.

Between the trimmed V and J ends, which lost 4 bases and 8 bases, there was a span of 15 bases. This CDR3 region has 14 residues. The germline V gene encodes CDR1 SGDLS and CDR2 YYNGEE. Cohort 3 recovered donors had two negative PCRs, clearance, or symptom resolution. The repertoire was sequenced with immunoSEQ multiplex PCR; TCRdb's copy has only in-frame clones and lacks some. Among a few hundred thousand clones listed, 80% to 90% were seen once. V usage is TRBV9 and J usage is TRBJ1-4; TRBD1 might be the D (5 bases). This receptor was obtained from a woman under 30 who had recovered from COVID-19. The sample taken for sequencing was PBMCs or T cells enriched from blood (not recorded which). The CDR3 DNA reads TGTGCCAGCAGCCCGGGTTCGGGGGACGAAAAACTGTTTTTT. The encoded protein is CASSPGSGDEKLFF.